This T cell receptor beta chain was identified during a study of identical twins. This clonotype showed up many times. Each cDNA held unique molecular identifiers, and template switching gave it a universal primer site. TCRdb ran MiXCR on the 5' RACE reads and lists one entry per CDR3 protein. Of around 670,000 distinct CDR3 sequences in the sample, approximately 6% were seen once. CDR3 length: 11 amino acids. The germline V and J ends were trimmed by 5 bases and 8 bases, with 7 bases remaining between them. The sample consisted of naive T cells sorted from blood. The chain links TRBV12-3 or TRBV12-4 to TRBJ2-1, with unresolved D. The TCR was taken from a man younger than 35 in good health. The DNA of the CDR3 is TGTGCCAGCAGTCGTGGCTATGAGCAGTTCTTC. Translation gives CASSRGYEQFF.